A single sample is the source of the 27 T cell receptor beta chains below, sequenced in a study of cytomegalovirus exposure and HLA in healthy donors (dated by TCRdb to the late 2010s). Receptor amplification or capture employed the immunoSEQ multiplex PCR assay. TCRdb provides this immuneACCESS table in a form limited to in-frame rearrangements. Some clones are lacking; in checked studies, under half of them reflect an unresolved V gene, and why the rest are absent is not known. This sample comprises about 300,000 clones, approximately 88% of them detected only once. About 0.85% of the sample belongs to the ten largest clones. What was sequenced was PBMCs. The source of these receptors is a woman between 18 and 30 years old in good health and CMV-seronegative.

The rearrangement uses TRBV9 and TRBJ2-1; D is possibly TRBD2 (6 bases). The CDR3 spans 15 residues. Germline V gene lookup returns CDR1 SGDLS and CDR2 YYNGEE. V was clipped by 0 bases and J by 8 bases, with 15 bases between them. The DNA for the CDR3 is TGTGCCAGCAGCGTAGGGCAGACTAGTCTCGATGAGCAGTTCTTC. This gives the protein CASSVGQTSLDEQFF.

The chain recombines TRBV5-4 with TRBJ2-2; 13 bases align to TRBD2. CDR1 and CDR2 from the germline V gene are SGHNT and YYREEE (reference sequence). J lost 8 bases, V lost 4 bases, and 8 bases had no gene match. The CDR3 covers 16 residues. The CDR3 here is CASSLTGLAGEGELFF. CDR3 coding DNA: TGTGCCAGCAGCCTGACCGGACTAGCGGGAGAAGGGGAGCTGTTTTTT.

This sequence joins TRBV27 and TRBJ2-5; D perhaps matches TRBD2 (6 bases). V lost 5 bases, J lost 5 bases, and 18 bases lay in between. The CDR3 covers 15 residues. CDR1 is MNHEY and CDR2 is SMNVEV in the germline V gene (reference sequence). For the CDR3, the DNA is TGTGCCAGCAGTCCCCTCCGCGGGACCTGGGAGACCCAGTACTTC. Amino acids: CASSPLRGTWETQYF.

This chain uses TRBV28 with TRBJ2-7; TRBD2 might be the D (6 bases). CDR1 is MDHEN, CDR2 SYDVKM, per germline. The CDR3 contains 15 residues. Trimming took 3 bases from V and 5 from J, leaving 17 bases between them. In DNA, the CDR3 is TGTGCCAGCAGTTTGAGGCAGGAGGGTTACAACGAGCAGTACTTC. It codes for CASSLRQEGYNEQYF. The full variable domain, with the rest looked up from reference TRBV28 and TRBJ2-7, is DVKVTQSSRYLVKRTGEKVFLECVQDMDHENMFWYRQDPGLGLRLIYFSYDVKMKEKGDIPEGYSVSREKKERFSLILESASTNQTSMYLCASSLRQEGYNEQYFGPGTRLTVT.

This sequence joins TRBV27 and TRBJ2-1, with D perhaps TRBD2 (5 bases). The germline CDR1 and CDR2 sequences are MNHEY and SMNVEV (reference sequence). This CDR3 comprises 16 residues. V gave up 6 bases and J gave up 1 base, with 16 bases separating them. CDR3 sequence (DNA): TGTGCCAGCAGCGAACTAGTTGGGAAATCCTACAATGAGCAGTTCTTC. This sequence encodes CASSELVGKSYNEQFF.

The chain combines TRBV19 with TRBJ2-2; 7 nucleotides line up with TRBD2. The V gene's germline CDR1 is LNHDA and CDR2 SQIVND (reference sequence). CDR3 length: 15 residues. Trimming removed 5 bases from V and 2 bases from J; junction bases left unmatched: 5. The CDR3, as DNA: TGTGCCAGTAGTTGGGGGAGGGCAAACACCGGGGAGCTGTTTTTT. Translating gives CASSWGRANTGELFF.

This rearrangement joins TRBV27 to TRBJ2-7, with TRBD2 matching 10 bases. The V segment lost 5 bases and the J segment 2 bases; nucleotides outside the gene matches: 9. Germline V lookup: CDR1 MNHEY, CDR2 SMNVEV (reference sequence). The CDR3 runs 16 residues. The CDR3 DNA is TGTGCCAGCAGTCCGAGGACTAGCGGCCCTACCTACGAGCAGTACTTC. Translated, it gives CASSPRTSGPTYEQYF.

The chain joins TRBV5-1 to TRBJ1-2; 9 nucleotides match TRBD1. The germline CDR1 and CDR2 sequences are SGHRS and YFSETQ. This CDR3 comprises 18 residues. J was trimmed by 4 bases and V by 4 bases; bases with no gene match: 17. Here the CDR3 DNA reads TGCGCCAGCAGCCATCAGGTGACAGGGGGTCCGCGGGGCTATGGCTACACCTTC. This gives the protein CASSHQVTGGPRGYGYTF.

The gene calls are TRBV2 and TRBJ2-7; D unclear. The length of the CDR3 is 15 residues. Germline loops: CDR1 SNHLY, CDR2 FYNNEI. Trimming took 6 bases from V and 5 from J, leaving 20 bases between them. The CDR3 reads CASSSTEFFGHEQYF. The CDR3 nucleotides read TGTGCCAGCAGCTCAACAGAGTTTTTTGGCCACGAGCAGTACTTC. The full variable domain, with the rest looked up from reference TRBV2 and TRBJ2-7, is EPEVTQTPSHQVTQMGQEVILRCVPISNHLYFYWYRQILGQKVEFLVSFYNNEISEKSEIFDDQFSVERPDGSNFTLKIRSTKLEDSAMYFCASSSTEFFGHEQYFGPGTRLTVT.

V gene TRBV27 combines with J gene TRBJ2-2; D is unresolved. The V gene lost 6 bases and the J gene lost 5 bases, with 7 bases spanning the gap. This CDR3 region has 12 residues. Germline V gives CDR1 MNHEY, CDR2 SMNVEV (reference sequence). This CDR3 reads CASSGWTGELFF. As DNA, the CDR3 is TGTGCCAGCAGCGGGTGGACCGGGGAGCTGTTTTTT.

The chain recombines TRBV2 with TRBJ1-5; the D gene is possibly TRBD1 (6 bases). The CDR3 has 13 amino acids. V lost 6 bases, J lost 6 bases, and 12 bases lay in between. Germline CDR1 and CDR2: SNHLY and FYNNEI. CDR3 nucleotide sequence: TGTGCCAGCAGCCGACAGGCAGGTCAGCCCCAGCATTTT. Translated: CASSRQAGQPQHF.

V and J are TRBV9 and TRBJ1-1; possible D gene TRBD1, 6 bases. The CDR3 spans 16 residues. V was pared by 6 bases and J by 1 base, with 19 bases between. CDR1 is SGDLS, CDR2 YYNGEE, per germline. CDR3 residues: CASISVAETGNTEAFF. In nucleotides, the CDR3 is TGTGCCAGCATTTCGGTCGCGGAGACAGGGAACACTGAAGCTTTCTTT.

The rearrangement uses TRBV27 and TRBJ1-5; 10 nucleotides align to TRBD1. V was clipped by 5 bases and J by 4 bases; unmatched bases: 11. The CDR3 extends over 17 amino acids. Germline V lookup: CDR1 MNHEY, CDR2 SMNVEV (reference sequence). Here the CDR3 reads CASSPNPWTGGNQPQHF. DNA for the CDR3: TGTGCCAGCAGTCCTAACCCTTGGACAGGGGGTAATCAGCCCCAGCATTTT.

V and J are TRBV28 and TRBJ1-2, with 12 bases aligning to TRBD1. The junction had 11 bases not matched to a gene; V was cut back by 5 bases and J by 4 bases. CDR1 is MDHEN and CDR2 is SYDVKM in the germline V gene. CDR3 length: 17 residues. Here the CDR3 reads CASSQTGTGGKGYGYTF. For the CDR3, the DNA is TGTGCCAGCAGTCAAACCGGGACAGGGGGCAAGGGCTATGGCTACACCTTC.

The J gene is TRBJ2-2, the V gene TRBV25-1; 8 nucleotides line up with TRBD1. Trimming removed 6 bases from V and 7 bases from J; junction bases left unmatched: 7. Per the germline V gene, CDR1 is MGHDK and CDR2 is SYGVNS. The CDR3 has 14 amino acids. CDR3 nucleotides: TGTGCCAGCAGACGGGACAGGTTGGGCGGGGAGCTGTTTTTT. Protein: CASRRDRLGGELFF. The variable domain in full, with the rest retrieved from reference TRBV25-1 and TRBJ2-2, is EADIYQTPRYLVIGTGKKITLECSQTMGHDKMYWYQQDPGMELHLIHYSYGVNSTEKGDLSSESTVSRIRTEHFPLTLESARPSHTSQYLCASRRDRLGGELFFGEGSRLTVL.

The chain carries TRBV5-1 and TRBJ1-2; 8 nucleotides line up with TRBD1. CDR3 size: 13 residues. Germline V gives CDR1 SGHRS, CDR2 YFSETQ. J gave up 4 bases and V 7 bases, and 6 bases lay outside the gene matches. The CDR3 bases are TGCGCCAGCTCCGGACAGGGTGGCTATGGCTACACCTTC. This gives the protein CASSGQGGYGYTF.

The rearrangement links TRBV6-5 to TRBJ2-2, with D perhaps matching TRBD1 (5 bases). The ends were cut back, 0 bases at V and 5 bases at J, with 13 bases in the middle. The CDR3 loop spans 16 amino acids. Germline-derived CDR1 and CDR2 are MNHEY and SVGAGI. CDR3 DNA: TGTGCCAGCAGTTACTCGATAGGGGCCCATACCGGGGAGCTGTTTTTT. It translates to CASSYSIGAHTGELFF.

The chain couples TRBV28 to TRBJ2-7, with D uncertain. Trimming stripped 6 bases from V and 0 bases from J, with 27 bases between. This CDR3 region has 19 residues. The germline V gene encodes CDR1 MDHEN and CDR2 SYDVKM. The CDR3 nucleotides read TGTGCCAGCAGGATACAATCTAAGGCGGTCGGCGGAAGCTCCTACGAGCAGTACTTC. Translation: CASRIQSKAVGGSSYEQYF. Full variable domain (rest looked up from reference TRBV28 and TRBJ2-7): DVKVTQSSRYLVKRTGEKVFLECVQDMDHENMFWYRQDPGLGLRLIYFSYDVKMKEKGDIPEGYSVSREKKERFSLILESASTNQTSMYLCASRIQSKAVGGSSYEQYFGPGTRLTVT.

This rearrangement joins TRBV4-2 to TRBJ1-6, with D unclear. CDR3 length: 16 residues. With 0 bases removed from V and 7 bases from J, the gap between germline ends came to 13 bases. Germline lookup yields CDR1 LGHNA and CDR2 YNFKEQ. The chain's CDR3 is CASSQDPGLINSPLHF. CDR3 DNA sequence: TGTGCCAGCAGCCAAGATCCCGGACTGATCAATTCACCCCTCCACTTT.

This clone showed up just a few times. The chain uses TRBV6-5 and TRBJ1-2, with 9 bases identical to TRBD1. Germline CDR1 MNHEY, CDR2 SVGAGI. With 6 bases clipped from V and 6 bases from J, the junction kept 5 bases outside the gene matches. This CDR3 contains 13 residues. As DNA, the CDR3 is TGTGCCAGCAGGCCGGGACAGGGTCATGGCTACACCTTC. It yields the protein CASRPGQGHGYTF.

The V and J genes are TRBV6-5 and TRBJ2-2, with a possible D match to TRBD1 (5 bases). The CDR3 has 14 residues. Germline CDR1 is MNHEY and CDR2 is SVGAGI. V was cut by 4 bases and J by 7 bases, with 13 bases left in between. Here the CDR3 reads CASSFTQGHGELFF. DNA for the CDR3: TGTGCCAGCAGTTTCACTCAGGGTCACGGGGAGCTGTTTTTT.

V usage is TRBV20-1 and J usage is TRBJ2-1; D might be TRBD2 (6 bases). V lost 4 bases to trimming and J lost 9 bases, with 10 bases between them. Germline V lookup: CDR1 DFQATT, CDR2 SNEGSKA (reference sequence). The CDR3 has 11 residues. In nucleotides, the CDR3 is TGCAGTGCTACCATGGGAGGTGAGCAGTTCTTC. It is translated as CSATMGGEQFF.

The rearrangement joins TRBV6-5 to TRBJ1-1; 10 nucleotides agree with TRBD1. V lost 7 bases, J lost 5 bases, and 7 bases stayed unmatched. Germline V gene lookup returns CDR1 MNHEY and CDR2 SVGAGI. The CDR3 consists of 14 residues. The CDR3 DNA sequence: TGTGCCAGCAACAGACAGGGGGCGAGGACTGAAGCTTTCTTT. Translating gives CASNRQGARTEAFF.

CDR3 loop: CASSEFGGNTEAFF. In nucleotides, the CDR3 is TGTGCCAGCAGTGAATTCGGGGGAAACACTGAAGCTTTCTTT. The chain recombines TRBV6-1 with TRBJ1-1; tentative D call: TRBD1 (5 bases). Germline-derived CDR1 and CDR2 are MNHNS and SASEGT. Between the trimmed V and J ends, which lost 2 bases and 2 bases, there was a span of 9 bases. This CDR3 region has 14 residues.

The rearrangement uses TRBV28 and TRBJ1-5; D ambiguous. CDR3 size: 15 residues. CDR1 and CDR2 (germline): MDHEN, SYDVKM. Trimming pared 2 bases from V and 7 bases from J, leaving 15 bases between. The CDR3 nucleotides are TGTGCCAGCAGTTTAACCGCGGATGGGAGGCAGCCCCAGCATTTT. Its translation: CASSLTADGRQPQHF.

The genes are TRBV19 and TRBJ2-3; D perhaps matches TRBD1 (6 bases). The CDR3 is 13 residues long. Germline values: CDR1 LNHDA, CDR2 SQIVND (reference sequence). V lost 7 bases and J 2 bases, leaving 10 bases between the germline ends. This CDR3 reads CASTQGHTDTQYF. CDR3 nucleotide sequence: TGTGCCAGTACCCAGGGACACACAGATACGCAGTATTTT.

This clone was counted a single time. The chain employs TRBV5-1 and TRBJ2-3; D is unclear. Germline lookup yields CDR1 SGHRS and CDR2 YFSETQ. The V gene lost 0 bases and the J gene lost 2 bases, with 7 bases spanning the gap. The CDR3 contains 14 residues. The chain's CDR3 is CASSLGGYTDTQYF. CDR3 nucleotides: TGCGCCAGCAGCTTGGGCGGATACACAGATACGCAGTATTTT.